This TCR beta chain was identified in a study of T cell responses to AZD1222 COVID-19 vaccine. Here immunoSEQ multiplex PCR was the method, and the copy in TCRdb shows in-frame clones only, minus some. This sample yields approximately 180,000 clones, of which about 88% are seen a single time; approximately 26% belongs to the top ten. Points on this clone: Its antigen is unknown.

Points from the study as a whole: At 160-218 and 743-854, vaccine-associated CD4 TCRs were dominant, and they spanned spike. Baseline seropositivity characterized only a handful of AZD1222 recipients.

Germline values: CDR1 SQVTM, CDR2 ANQGSEA. This CDR3 region has 14 residues. The V end was cut by 7 bases, the J end by 6 bases, with 19 bases between. The specimen comprised peripheral blood, sampled 28 days after the second AZD1222 dose. This clonotype was sampled from an adult who received the AZD1222 COVID-19 vaccine. This chain links TRBV29-1 with TRBJ2-1, with D unresolved. CDR3 region: CSALGSLSTNEQFF. In DNA form, the CDR3 reads TGCAGCGCTCTCGGATCTCTTTCTACCAATGAGCAGTTCTTC.